These 24 T cell receptor beta chains came from one sample sequenced in a study of memory CD4+ T cells and cytomegalovirus serostatus (dated by TCRdb to between 2018 and 2020). Single viable CD3+CD4+CD8-CD45RO+ cells were sorted as memory CD4+ T cells on a FACSAria II. Library method: the immunoSEQ multiplex PCR assay. Here the immuneACCESS table is served through TCRdb, limited to in-frame sequences with V and J called. Missing clones are a known gap in these copies; in checked studies unresolved V genes cover under half, and the rest lacks a known reason. Recorded for this sample are 35,000 to 50,000 clones; less than 80% of them occurred a single time. The top ten hold 5% to 7.5% of the sample. The sample consisted of memory CD4+ T cells from blood. Receptors originate from an adult in good health and CMV-seronegative.

The table lists this clone with a few counts. The V and J genes are TRBV30 and TRBJ2-7, with 9 bases matching TRBD2. CDR1 is GTSNPN and CDR2 is SVGIG in the germline V gene (reference sequence). With V trimmed by 4 bases and J by 9 bases, 7 bases remained unmatched. CDR3 length: 12 amino acids. The CDR3 DNA is TGTGCCTGGATCACTCTAGCGGGATTGCAGTACTTC. It encodes CAWITLAGLQYF.

The V gene is TRBV29-1, the J gene TRBJ2-1; 11 bases map to TRBD2. This CDR3 is 15 amino acids long. With 6 bases clipped from V and 5 bases from J, the junction kept 9 bases outside the gene matches. Germline V gene sequence: CDR1 SQVTM, CDR2 ANQGSEA. Here the CDR3 DNA reads TGCAGCGTCGCAAGACTAGCGGGGAATAACAATGAGCAGTTCTTC. Its translation is CSVARLAGNNNEQFF.

The J gene is TRBJ2-2, the V gene TRBV19; a possible D gene is TRBD1 (5 bases). CDR1 is LNHDA, CDR2 SQIVND, per germline (reference sequence). This CDR3 has 11 residues. Trimming removed 7 bases from V and 5 bases from J, with 5 bases in between. The CDR3 loop is CASKGTGELFF. For the CDR3, the DNA is TGTGCCAGTAAGGGGACCGGGGAGCTGTTTTTT.

The DNA of the CDR3 is TGTGCCAGCAGCGAACTGGGGGTGACAGATACGCAGTATTTT. Its protein is CASSELGVTDTQYF. The chain is built from TRBV27 and TRBJ2-3, with D possibly called TRBD1 or TRBD2 (5 bases each). The germline V gene encodes CDR1 MNHEY and CDR2 SMNVEV (reference sequence). The ends were cut back, 6 bases at V and 3 bases at J, with 13 bases in the middle. The CDR3 has 14 residues.

The chain carries TRBV18 and TRBJ2-5; a possible D gene is TRBD1 (6 bases). Looked up from germline, CDR1 is KGHSH and CDR2 is LQKENI. The CDR3 spans 15 residues. Trimming removed 3 bases at V and 5 bases at J, with 16 bases between. CDR3 residues: CASSPTQSQGETQYF. CDR3 nucleotides: TGTGCCAGCTCACCTACCCAGTCGCAGGGGGAGACCCAGTACTTC.

V usage is TRBV7-9 and J usage is TRBJ1-1, with D possibly TRBD1 on 6 matching bases. Germline V CDR1 and CDR2: SEHNR, FQNEAQ (reference sequence). CDR3 length: 14 residues. Trimming shortened V by 5 bases and J by 4 bases, and 14 bases separated the two germline ends. The CDR3 DNA reads as TGTGCCAGCAGCACCCCGGGACACATCACTGAAGCTTTCTTT. It is translated as CASSTPGHITEAFF.

The chain recombines TRBV6-5 with TRBJ2-5; the D is unclear. V was cut by 5 bases and J by 2 bases, with 9 bases left in between. The germline V gene has CDR1 MNHEY and CDR2 SVGAGI. This CDR3 contains 13 residues. The CDR3 protein is CASSQRVQETQYF. The DNA of the CDR3 is TGTGCCAGCAGTCAAAGAGTGCAAGAGACCCAGTACTTC.

This clone has just a few counts. This chain uses TRBV5-5 with TRBJ2-6, with unresolved D. This CDR3 region has 16 residues. Germline V gene sequence: CDR1 SGHKS, CDR2 YYEKEE (reference sequence). V was shortened by 0 bases and J by 2 bases, with 9 bases between the two germline ends. As DNA, the CDR3 is TGTGCCAGCAGCTTGGTAGTTAGTGCTGGGGCCAACGTCCTGACTTTC. As protein: CASSLVVSAGANVLTF.

The rearrangement joins TRBV4-2 to TRBJ1-5, with D perhaps matching TRBD1 (6 bases). Trimming removed 0 bases from V and 6 bases from J, with 12 bases in between. The CDR3 runs to 15 residues. Germline V gene lookup returns CDR1 LGHNA and CDR2 YNFKEQ. The DNA for the CDR3 is TGTGCCAGCAGCCAAGAGGGGGGGGCTCGTCAGCCCCAGCATTTT. It translates to CASSQEGGARQPQHF.

The chain combines TRBV7-6 with TRBJ2-3, with unresolved D. With 5 bases removed from V and 0 bases from J, the gap between germline ends came to 12 bases. The CDR3 covers 15 residues. The germline gives CDR1 SGHVS, CDR2 FNYEAQ. In nucleotides, the CDR3 is TGTGCCAGCAGCGCCCCAGCAGCTAGCACAGATACGCAGTATTTT. Its translation: CASSAPAASTDTQYF.

This rearrangement joins TRBV6-1 to TRBJ2-3; a weak D match, TRBD1 (5 bases). The CDR3 has 16 amino acids. Trimming removed 2 bases at V and 0 bases at J, with 12 bases between. Germline-derived CDR1 and CDR2 are MNHNS and SASEGT. The CDR3 protein is CASSERSRGSTDTQYF. In DNA, the CDR3 is TGTGCCAGCAGTGAAAGGTCTAGGGGTAGCACAGATACGCAGTATTTT.

J is TRBJ2-7 and V is TRBV7-9; D perhaps matches TRBD2 (6 bases). V lost 3 bases, J lost 7 bases, and 13 bases lay in between. The CDR3 totals 13 residues. Per the germline V gene, CDR1 is SEHNR and CDR2 is FQNEAQ (reference sequence). The CDR3 reads CASSFGGGGEQYF. The CDR3 nucleotides are TGTGCCAGCAGCTTTGGGGGAGGAGGGGAGCAGTACTTC.

V is TRBV9 and J is TRBJ1-5, with D unresolved. The V gene's germline CDR1 is SGDLS and CDR2 YYNGEE. Trimming cost V 0 bases and J 7 bases, with 17 bases left between them. The length of the CDR3 is 16 residues. The CDR3 coding sequence is TGTGCCAGCAGCGTAGGGTCGAGCCCCTATGGGCAGCCCCAGCATTTT. This translates into CASSVGSSPYGQPQHF. The full variable domain, completed using reference TRBV9 and TRBJ1-5, is DSGVTQTPKHLITATGQRVTLRCSPRSGDLSVYWYQQSLDQGLQFLIQYYNGEERAKGNILERFSAQQFPDLHSELNLSSLELGDSALYFCASSVGSSPYGQPQHFGDGTRLSIL.

CDR3 sequence (DNA): TGTGCCAGCAGCTTAGCCCTATCCACAGATACGCAGTATTTT. Protein sequence: CASSLALSTDTQYF. The chain links TRBV11-3 to TRBJ2-3, with D unresolved. V lost 1 base to trimming and J lost 2 bases, with 7 bases between them. The CDR3 covers 14 residues. Germline V gene sequence: CDR1 SGHNT, CDR2 YENEEA.

V and J are TRBV28 and TRBJ2-3; D ambiguous. V gave up 4 bases and J gave up 3 bases, with 5 bases separating them. Germline V gives CDR1 MDHEN, CDR2 SYDVKM. The CDR3 covers 12 residues. In DNA form, the CDR3 reads TGTGCCAGCAGTTCTCCAACAGATACGCAGTATTTT. Protein product: CASSSPTDTQYF. The whole variable domain, filled in from reference TRBV28 and TRBJ2-3, reads DVKVTQSSRYLVKRTGEKVFLECVQDMDHENMFWYRQDPGLGLRLIYFSYDVKMKEKGDIPEGYSVSREKKERFSLILESASTNQTSMYLCASSSPTDTQYFGPGTRLTVL.

The V gene is TRBV5-4, the J gene TRBJ2-3; no definite D call. With 0 bases removed from V and 1 base from J, the gap between germline ends came to 9 bases. The CDR3 totals 15 residues. In germline, CDR1 is SGHNT, CDR2 YYREEE (reference sequence). The CDR3 region has the DNA TGTGCCAGCAGCTTGGGACTTGCTCGCACAGATACGCAGTATTTT. This sequence encodes CASSLGLARTDTQYF.

The V gene is TRBV10-2, the J gene TRBJ2-2, with D hard to call. Germline CDR1 reads WSHSY; CDR2 reads SAAADI. This CDR3 has 15 residues. Trimming removed 0 bases at V and 4 bases at J, with 9 bases between. This CDR3 reads CASSESSPGTGELFF. The CDR3 nucleotides are TGCGCCAGCAGTGAGTCGAGCCCGGGCACCGGGGAGCTGTTTTTT.

This clone is medium-sized in the sample. The chain has TRBV11-3 and TRBJ2-1, with D possibly TRBD2 on 5 matching bases. This CDR3 is built from 14 residues. Germline V gene lookup returns CDR1 SGHNT and CDR2 YENEEA. V lost 1 base to trimming and J lost 8 bases, with 12 bases between them. The CDR3 sequence is CASSLGGGRDEQFF. The CDR3 coding sequence is TGTGCCAGCAGCTTAGGTGGAGGTCGAGATGAGCAGTTCTTC.

The chain has TRBV11-3 and TRBJ1-1; 8 bases are shared with TRBD1. This CDR3 has 13 amino acids. Trimming at V came to 0 bases and at J to 8 bases, leaving 2 bases not matched to a gene. Germline values: CDR1 SGHNT, CDR2 YENEEA. CDR3 protein: CASSLDPGGEAFF. CDR3 DNA: TGTGCCAGCAGCTTAGACCCAGGGGGCGAAGCTTTCTTT.

V gene TRBV30 combines with J gene TRBJ2-1; 7 positions agree with TRBD2. Losses at the gene ends were 7 bases for V and 7 bases for J; bases not matched to a gene: 10. The germline CDR1 and CDR2 sequences are GTSNPN and SVGIG (reference sequence). This CDR3 is built from 13 residues. The CDR3 loop reads CASRLAWGNEQFF. The CDR3 nucleotides read TGTGCCTCCCGACTAGCCTGGGGGAATGAGCAGTTCTTC.

This clone came up once. The V and J genes are TRBV19 and TRBJ2-1; 9 nucleotides line up with TRBD2. Germline-derived CDR1 and CDR2 are LNHDA and SQIVND (reference sequence). Trimming cost V 4 bases and J 8 bases; bases outside gene matches: 6. The CDR3 covers 14 residues. CDR3 loop: CASSRVAGDDEQFF. CDR3 nucleotide sequence: TGTGCCAGTAGTAGGGTAGCGGGAGACGATGAGCAGTTCTTC. The whole variable domain, filled in from reference TRBV19 and TRBJ2-1, reads DGGITQSPKYLFRKEGQNVTLSCEQNLNHDAMYWYRQDPGQGLRLIYYSQIVNDFQKGDIAEGYSVSREKKESFPLTVTSAQKNPTAFYLCASSRVAGDDEQFFGPGTRLTVL.

V is TRBV5-1 and J is TRBJ2-7, with D perhaps matching TRBD2 (6 bases). Trimming took off 2 bases at V and 3 bases at J, with 21 bases between the two ends. The CDR3 spans 17 residues. CDR1 SGHRS and CDR2 YFSETQ come from the germline V gene. This CDR3 is CASSLHIIAAGIYEQYF. The CDR3 bases are TGCGCCAGCAGCTTACACATTATCGCCGCGGGGATCTACGAGCAGTACTTC.

The V gene is TRBV10-3, the J gene TRBJ2-1; TRBD2 aligns across 9 bases. CDR1 is ENHRY and CDR2 is SYGVKD in the germline V gene. This CDR3 is 17 amino acids long. J was trimmed by 7 bases and V by 3 bases; bases with no gene match: 13. The CDR3 loop is CAISDMSRGRAGNEQFF. The DNA for the CDR3 is TGTGCCATCAGTGATATGTCCCGCGGGAGGGCCGGAAATGAGCAGTTCTTC.

The chain combines TRBV6-1 with TRBJ2-7, with D possibly TRBD1 on 7 matching bases. In germline, CDR1 is MNHNS, CDR2 SASEGT. V lost 5 bases to trimming and J lost 6 bases, with 20 bases between them. This CDR3 spans 15 amino acids. Here the CDR3 reads CASSTNRGGISEQYF. The CDR3 nucleotides are TGTGCCAGCAGTACAAACAGGGGAGGAATTTCCGAGCAGTACTTC.